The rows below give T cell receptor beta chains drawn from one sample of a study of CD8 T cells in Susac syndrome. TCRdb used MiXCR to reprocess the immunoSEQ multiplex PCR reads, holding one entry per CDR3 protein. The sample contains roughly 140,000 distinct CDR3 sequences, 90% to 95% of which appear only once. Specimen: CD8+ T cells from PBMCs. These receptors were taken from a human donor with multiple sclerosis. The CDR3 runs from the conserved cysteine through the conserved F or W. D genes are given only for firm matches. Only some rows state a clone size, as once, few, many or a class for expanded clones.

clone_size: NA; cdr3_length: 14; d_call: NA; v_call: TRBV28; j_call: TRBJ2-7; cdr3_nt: TGTGCCAGCAGTTCGGGACGGTCCTCCTACGAGCAGTACTTC; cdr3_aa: CASSSGRSSYEQYF
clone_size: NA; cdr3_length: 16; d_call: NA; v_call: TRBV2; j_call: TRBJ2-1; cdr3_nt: TGTGCCAGCACAAAAGAGGGCAGGGTTAGAGACAATGAGCAGTTCTTC; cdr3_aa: CASTKEGRVRDNEQFF
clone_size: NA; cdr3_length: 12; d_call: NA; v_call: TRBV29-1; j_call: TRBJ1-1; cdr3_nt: TGCAGCGCTCAAATGGGGAACACTGAAGCTTTCTTT; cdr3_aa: CSAQMGNTEAFF
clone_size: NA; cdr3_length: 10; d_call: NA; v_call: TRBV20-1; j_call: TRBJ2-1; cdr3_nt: TGCAGTGCTAGAGACAATGAGCAGTTCTTC; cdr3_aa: CSARDNEQFF
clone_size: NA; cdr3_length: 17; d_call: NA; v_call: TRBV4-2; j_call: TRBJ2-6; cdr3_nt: TGTGCCAGCAGCCTTGGGACTTATTCCTCTGGGGCCAACGTCCTGACTTTC; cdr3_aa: CASSLGTYSSGANVLTF
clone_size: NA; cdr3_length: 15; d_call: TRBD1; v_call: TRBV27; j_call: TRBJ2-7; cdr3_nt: TGTGCCAGCAGCTTATACCCGGGACAGACCTACGAGCAGTACTTC; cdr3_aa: CASSLYPGQTYEQYF
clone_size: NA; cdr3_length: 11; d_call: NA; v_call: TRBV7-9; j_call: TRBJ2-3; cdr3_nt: TGTGCCAGCAGCCGGGCAGATACGCAGTATTTT; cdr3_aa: CASSRADTQYF
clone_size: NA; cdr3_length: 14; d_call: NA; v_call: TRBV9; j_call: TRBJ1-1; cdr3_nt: TGTGCCAGCAGCGCCGAAGCAGGGAACACTGAAGCTTTCTTT; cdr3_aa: CASSAEAGNTEAFF
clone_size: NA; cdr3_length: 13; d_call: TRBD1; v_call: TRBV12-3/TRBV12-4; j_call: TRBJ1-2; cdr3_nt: TGTGCCAGCAGTTGGGACAGACGGGGTGGCTACACCTTC; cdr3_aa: CASSWDRRGGYTF
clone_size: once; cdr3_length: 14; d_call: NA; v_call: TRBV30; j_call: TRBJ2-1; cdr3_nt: TGTGCCTGGAACGACTTGAGCTCCTACAATGAGCAGTTCTTC; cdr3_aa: CAWNDLSSYNEQFF
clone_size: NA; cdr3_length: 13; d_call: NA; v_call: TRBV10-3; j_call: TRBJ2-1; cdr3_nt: TGTGCCATCAGTGAGTTCTCTAACAATGAGCAGTTCTTC; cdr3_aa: CAISEFSNNEQFF
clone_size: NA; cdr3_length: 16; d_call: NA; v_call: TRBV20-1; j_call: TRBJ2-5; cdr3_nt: TGCAGTGGGGGGACACCCTCACAAGAGTACCAAGAGACCCAGTACTTC; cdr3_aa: CSGGTPSQEYQETQYF
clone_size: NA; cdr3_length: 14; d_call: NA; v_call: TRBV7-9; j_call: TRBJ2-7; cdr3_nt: TGTGCCAGCAGCTCCGCCGGTGTCGGCTACGAGCAGTACTTC; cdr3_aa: CASSSAGVGYEQYF
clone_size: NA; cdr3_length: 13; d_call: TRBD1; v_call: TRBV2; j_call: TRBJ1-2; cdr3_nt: TGTGCCAGCACCGGCAGGGACAGCTATGGCTACACCTTC; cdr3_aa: CASTGRDSYGYTF
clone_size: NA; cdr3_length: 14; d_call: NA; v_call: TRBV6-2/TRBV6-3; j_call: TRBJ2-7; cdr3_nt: TGTGCCAGCAGCCGTCTCGGGGGCCTCTGGGAGCAGTACTTC; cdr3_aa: CASSRLGGLWEQYF
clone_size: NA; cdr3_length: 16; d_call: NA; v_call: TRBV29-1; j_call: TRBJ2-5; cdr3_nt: TGCAGCTCCTACCTCCCGGGGGAACAGTACCAAGAGACCCAGTACTTC; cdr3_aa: CSSYLPGEQYQETQYF
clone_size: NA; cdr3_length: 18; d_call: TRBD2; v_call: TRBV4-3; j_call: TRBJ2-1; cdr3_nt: TGCGCCAGCAGCCAAGTGGGAGGGGCCCCCCTTCTTTACAATGAGCAGTTCTTC; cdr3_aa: CASSQVGGAPLLYNEQFF
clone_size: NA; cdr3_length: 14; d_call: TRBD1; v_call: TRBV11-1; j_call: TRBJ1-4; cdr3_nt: TGTGCCAGCAGCCTTCGAGGGACAGGAAAAAAACTGTTTTTT; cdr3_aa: CASSLRGTGKKLFF
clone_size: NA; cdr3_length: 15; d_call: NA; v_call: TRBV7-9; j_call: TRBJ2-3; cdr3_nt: TGTGCCAGCAGCTCCCCCAGGGGCCGGGCAGATACGCAGTATTTT; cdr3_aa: CASSSPRGRADTQYF
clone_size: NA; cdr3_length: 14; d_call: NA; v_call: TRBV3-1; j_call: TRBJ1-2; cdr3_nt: TGTGCCAGCAGCCATTTCCGGGACAACTATGGCTACACCTTC; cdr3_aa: CASSHFRDNYGYTF
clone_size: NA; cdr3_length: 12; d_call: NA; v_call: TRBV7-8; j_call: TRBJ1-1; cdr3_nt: TGTGCCAGCACCCGAGGGTACACTGAAGCTTTCTTT; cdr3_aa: CASTRGYTEAFF
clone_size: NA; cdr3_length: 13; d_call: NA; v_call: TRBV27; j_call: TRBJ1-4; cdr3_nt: TGTGCCAGCAGACGCAGACAGAATGAAAAACTGTTTTTT; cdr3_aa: CASRRRQNEKLFF
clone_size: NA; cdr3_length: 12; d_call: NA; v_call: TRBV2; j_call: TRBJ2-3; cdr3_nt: TGTGCCAGCCTCTTTGTCACAGATACGCAGTATTTT; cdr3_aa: CASLFVTDTQYF
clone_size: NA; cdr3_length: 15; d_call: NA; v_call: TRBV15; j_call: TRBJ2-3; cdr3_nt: TGTGCCACCAGCAGCCTGATTAGCTCCACAGATACGCAGTATTTT; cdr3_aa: CATSSLISSTDTQYF